This T cell receptor beta chain was documented in a study of naive CD8 T cells in extremely preterm neonates. V was clipped by 0 bases and J by 7 bases, with 5 bases between them. Germline V gene data show CDR1 as SGHKS and CDR2 as YYEKEE (reference sequence). The CDR3 length is 13 residues. Profiling relied on immunoSEQ multiplex PCR, and the TCRdb table lists in-frame clones only, not all of them. This sample yields around 6,000 clones, of which nearly 98% are seen a single time; 0.7% to 0.8% belongs to the top ten. Sequenced material: naive CD8+ T cells from blood. This chain links TRBV5-5 with TRBJ1-6; D gene uncertain. This TCR came from a human donor in good health. CDR3 protein: CASSLAQNSPLHF. In DNA, the CDR3 is TGTGCCAGCAGCTTGGCACAGAATTCACCCCTCCACTTT.